The TCR beta chain described here comes from a study of identical twins. Everyone who gave samples was a healthy Caucasian. Study results and caveats: Part of the zero-insertion signal could reflect confounding by invariant MAIT and iNKT cells.

One entry per CDR3 protein, called by TCRdb with MiXCR from the 5' RACE reads. The repertoire consists of approximately 700,000 distinct CDR3 sequences, with about 18% occurring once and the leading ten covering around 14%. Trimming removed 1 base from V and 4 bases from J, with 11 bases in between. This CDR3 has 15 residues. Comment on this clonotype: Its antigen remains unknown.

This sample was shared with a second study, whose subject was T cells expressing NK-cell markers. This second study says: In several experiments, sorting was restricted to alpha-beta TCR T cells by an anti-gamma-delta TCR antibody. Whether expanded NKG2C+ T cell clones were HCMV-specific remained unclear.

The specimen sequenced was PBMCs. V usage is TRBV12-3 or TRBV12-4 and J usage is TRBJ1-3, with D possibly TRBD1 on 5 matching bases. The receptor was derived from a woman aged 18-30 years in good health. DNA for the CDR3: TGTGCCAGCAGTTTAGGCAGGGTCCTAGGAAACACCATATATTTT. It is translated as CASSLGRVLGNTIYF.